This passage covers 32 T cell receptor beta chains from one sample sequenced in a study of cytomegalovirus exposure and HLA in healthy donors. The PCR was carried out with 60 Vbeta primers and 13 Jbeta primers. Clones were sequenced by immunoSEQ multiplex PCR, and TCRdb holds only the in-frame ones, with some missing. Among under 200,000 clones listed, approximately 80% were seen once. Source material: PBMCs. These receptors were taken from a woman aged 45 to 65 in good health and CMV-seronegative.

V usage is TRBV6-1 and J usage is TRBJ1-1; 10 bases fit TRBD1. This CDR3 comprises 15 residues. V gave up 2 bases and J gave up 4 bases; unmatched junction bases: 4. From germline, CDR1 is MNHNS and CDR2 SASEGT. The CDR3: CASSEWGQGFTEAFF. CDR3 coding DNA: TGTGCCAGCAGTGAATGGGGACAGGGGTTCACTGAAGCTTTCTTT.

The rearrangement links TRBV28 to TRBJ2-5; D is ambiguous. This CDR3 region has 11 residues. Trimming cost V 3 bases and J 4 bases, with 3 bases left between them. The germline V gene has CDR1 MDHEN and CDR2 SYDVKM. For the CDR3, the DNA is TGTGCCAGCAGTTTCCGAGAGACCCAGTACTTC. This gives the protein CASSFRETQYF.

The chain recombines TRBV7-2 with TRBJ1-1, with TRBD1 matching over 9 bases. The CDR3 contains 16 residues. The junction had 13 bases not matched to a gene; V was cut back by 3 bases and J by 8 bases. The germline CDR1 and CDR2 sequences are SGHTA and FQGNSA. The DNA of the CDR3 is TGTGCCAGCAGCTTCCTTCCCGGGACAGGGCGCCAAGAAGCTTTCTTT. It is translated as CASSFLPGTGRQEAFF.

In the case of this clone: At one end the junction does not follow the germline gene, possibly because of a read error. The chain couples TRBV2 to TRBJ1-5, with no clear D. Germline assignment: CDR1 SNHLY and CDR2 FYNNEI. This CDR3 has 14 amino acids. In DNA form, the CDR3 reads TGTGCCAGCACTGAAACCAGGAACAATCAGCCCCAGCATTTT. This codes for CASTETRNNQPQHF.

This chain joins TRBV2 and TRBJ2-2; 11 bases are a match to TRBD2. J was trimmed by 4 bases and V by 4 bases; bases with no gene match: 5. CDR3 length: 16 amino acids. The V gene's germline CDR1 is SNHLY and CDR2 FYNNEI. In nucleotides, the CDR3 is TGTGCCAGCAGTGCCGGGACTAGCGGCCCCACCGGGGAGCTGTTTTTT. Its protein is CASSAGTSGPTGELFF.

The CDR3 loop is CASAADNLNTEAFF. The DNA for the CDR3 is TGTGCCAGCGCGGCGGATAACCTGAACACTGAAGCTTTCTTT. The gene calls are TRBV19 and TRBJ1-1; the D is unclear. CDR3 length: 14 residues. Trimming cost V 9 bases and J 0 bases, with 14 bases left between them. The germline CDR1 and CDR2 sequences are LNHDA and SQIVND (reference sequence).

This chain joins TRBV9 and TRBJ2-7; 7 bases agree with TRBD2. This CDR3 spans 14 amino acids. Germline V gene data show CDR1 as SGDLS and CDR2 as YYNGEE. V lost 2 bases and J lost 5; bases outside the gene matches: 7. CDR3 amino acids: CASSVTSSNHEQYF. The CDR3 DNA reads TGTGCCAGCAGCGTGACTAGCTCCAACCACGAGCAGTACTTC.

A few counts support this clone. The CDR3 DNA reads TGTGCCATCAGTGAGTCGATGGAGACAGGGGCAGGGAACACTGAAGCTTTCTTT. It specifies CAISESMETGAGNTEAFF. This chain joins TRBV10-3 and TRBJ1-1; 8 positions agree with TRBD1. The CDR3 is 18 amino acids. The junction had 10 bases not matched to a gene; V was cut back by 0 bases and J by 1 base. Germline V gene data show CDR1 as ENHRY and CDR2 as SYGVKD.

This clone turned up a few times. The chain combines TRBV7-3 with TRBJ2-2, with 7 bases matching TRBD2. Germline values: CDR1 SGHTA, CDR2 FQGTGA. CDR3 length equals 13 residues. V dropped 8 bases and J dropped 5; count of bases not matched to a gene: 5. CDR3 nucleotides: TGTGCCAGCGGAGTGGGAGGGACCGGGGAGCTGTTTTTT. This codes for CASGVGGTGELFF. The full variable domain, completed using reference TRBV7-3 and TRBJ2-2, is GAGVSQTPSNKVTEKGKYVELRCDPISGHTALYWYRQSLGQGPEFLIYFQGTGAADDSGLPNDRFFAVRPEGSVSTLKIQRTERGDSAVYLCASGVGGTGELFFGEGSRLTVL.

CDR3 loop: CASSLGLRGSQYF. DNA of the CDR3: TGTGCCAGCAGCTTAGGACTTCGCGGGTCGCAGTACTTC. This chain uses TRBV7-2 with TRBJ2-7, with D tentatively TRBD2 (5 bases). This CDR3 is 13 amino acids long. The V gene's germline CDR1 is SGHTA and CDR2 FQGNSA. V was pared by 1 base and J by 9 bases, with 13 bases between.

This sequence joins TRBV28 and TRBJ2-2; no clear D gene. The V gene's germline CDR1 is MDHEN and CDR2 SYDVKM. Trimming took 8 bases from V and 0 from J, leaving 4 bases between them. The CDR3 extends over 12 amino acids. In DNA, the CDR3 is TGTGCCAGCCAAACGAACACCGGGGAGCTGTTTTTT. This translates into CASQTNTGELFF.

The chain has TRBV15 and TRBJ2-7, with a possible D match to TRBD1 (6 bases). CDR3 length equals 12 residues. CDR1 is LNHNV, CDR2 YYDKDF, per germline (reference sequence). The V and J ends lost 4 bases and 5 bases respectively, with 9 bases between them. CDR3 sequence (DNA): TGTGCCACCAGCAAACAGGGCCACGAGCAGTACTTC. This encodes CATSKQGHEQYF.

V and J are TRBV18 and TRBJ1-1; D gene unclear. Trimming took 2 bases from V and 3 from J, leaving 7 bases between them. Germline assignment: CDR1 KGHSH and CDR2 LQKENI. CDR3 length equals 13 residues. The CDR3 DNA follows: TGTGCCAGCTCACCAAATCCGGACACTGAAGCTTTCTTT. It translates to CASSPNPDTEAFF.

The chain combines TRBV30 with TRBJ2-6; D not certain. Germline V lookup: CDR1 GTSNPN, CDR2 SVGIG (reference sequence). With 2 bases removed from V and 0 bases from J, the gap between germline ends came to 14 bases. This CDR3 contains 17 residues. The CDR3 protein is CAWSRSKTNSGANVLTF. In nucleotides, the CDR3 is TGTGCCTGGAGTAGGAGCAAAACTAACTCTGGGGCCAACGTCCTGACTTTC. Variable domain in full (rest from reference TRBV30 and TRBJ2-6): SQTIHQWPATLVQPVGSPLSLECTVEGTSNPNLYWYRQAAGRGLQLLFYSVGIGQISSEVPQNLSASRPQDRQFILSSKKLLLSDSGFYLCAWSRSKTNSGANVLTFGAGSRLTVL.

This clone was found a few times. The chain couples TRBV5-6 to TRBJ2-1; weak D call: TRBD1 (6 bases). This CDR3 is 15 amino acids long. Trimming pared 4 bases from V and 2 bases from J, leaving 13 bases between. Germline values: CDR1 SGHDT, CDR2 YYEEEE. DNA of the CDR3: TGTGCCAGCAGCCTTGGAGACAGGACCTACAATGAGCAGTTCTTC. Its translation is CASSLGDRTYNEQFF.

The chain joins TRBV10-3 to TRBJ1-1; 7 bases fit TRBD1. Germline assignment: CDR1 ENHRY and CDR2 SYGVKD. This CDR3 contains 14 residues. V gave up 8 bases and J gave up 2 bases; unmatched junction bases: 8. The chain's CDR3 is CAIGAGTVNTEAFF. For the CDR3, the DNA is TGTGCCATCGGAGCCGGGACAGTTAACACTGAAGCTTTCTTT.

The gene calls are TRBV15 and TRBJ2-1; tentatively, D is TRBD1 (6 bases). The CDR3 runs 15 residues. Germline-derived CDR1 and CDR2 are LNHNV and YYDKDF (reference sequence). Trimming stripped 5 bases from V and 3 bases from J, with 14 bases between. CDR3 nucleotides: TGTGCCACCAGCCCGGGACATCCAGGCTACAATGAGCAGTTCTTC. It codes for CATSPGHPGYNEQFF. Full variable domain (rest looked up from reference TRBV15 and TRBJ2-1): DAMVIQNPRYQVTQFGKPVTLSCSQTLNHNVMYWYQQKSSQAPKLLFHYYDKDFNNEADTPDNFQSRRPNTSFCFLDIRSPGLGDTAMYLCATSPGHPGYNEQFFGPGTRLTVL.

This chain joins TRBV7-2 and TRBJ1-4; 7 nucleotides line up with TRBD1. CDR1 and CDR2 from the germline V gene are SGHTA and FQGNSA. Trimming cost V 5 bases and J 1 base; bases outside gene matches: 13. The CDR3 covers 18 residues. The CDR3 region is CASSDRVSTRETNEKLFF. DNA for the CDR3: TGTGCCAGCAGCGACAGGGTGTCAACGAGGGAAACTAATGAAAAACTGTTTTTT.

The rearrangement uses TRBV28 and TRBJ2-3; TRBD1 agrees at 9 bases. The CDR3 is 14 amino acids. CDR1 and CDR2 from the germline V gene are MDHEN and SYDVKM. V was pared by 6 bases and J by 3 bases, with 4 bases of the junction left unmatched. CDR3: CASRRDRDTDTQYF. The CDR3 coding sequence is TGTGCCAGCAGGCGGGACAGGGATACAGATACGCAGTATTTT.

The chain is built from TRBV2 and TRBJ2-7; TRBD2 agrees at 8 bases. V trimming: 5 bases; J trimming: 3 bases; junction bases outside the gene matches: 0. Germline CDR1 SNHLY, CDR2 FYNNEI. The CDR3 length is 12 residues. The CDR3 sequence: CASSTSGYEQYF. In DNA form, the CDR3 reads TGTGCCAGCAGTACTAGCGGCTACGAGCAGTACTTC.

The chain links TRBV28 to TRBJ2-5; tentative D call: TRBD1 (6 bases). The assigned J gene may be wrong: the sequence end matches TRBJ2-7 better. The germline V gene has CDR1 MDHEN and CDR2 SYDVKM. The CDR3 is 16 amino acids. The CDR3 is CASPPTPFPQGAEQYF. In DNA form, the CDR3 reads TGTGCCAGCCCCCCAACCCCGTTTCCACAGGGCGCCGAGCAGTACTTC.

This clone has a single count. The chain has TRBV9 and TRBJ2-7, with D possibly being TRBD2 (6 bases). Trimming stripped 1 base from V and 5 bases from J, with 13 bases between. From germline, CDR1 is SGDLS and CDR2 YYNGEE. This CDR3 is 14 amino acids long. CDR3 in amino acids: CASSVSAGKDEQYF. DNA of the CDR3: TGTGCCAGCAGCGTATCGGCGGGAAAGGACGAGCAGTACTTC.

In regard to this clone: A junction boundary mismatches the germline segment, possibly from a read error. The chain joins TRBV4-2 to TRBJ1-2; TRBD1 is a possible D gene (5 bases). Germline V gene data show CDR1 as LGHNA and CDR2 as YNFKEQ. This CDR3 is built from 17 residues. CDR3 sequence reads: CASIQGIGGRGNYGYTF. CDR3 nucleotides: TGTGCCAGCATCCAAGGCATTGGGGGGAGGGGAAACTATGGCTACACCTTC.

This chain connects TRBV19 to TRBJ2-6; possibly TRBD1 for D (6 bases). Germline V CDR1 and CDR2: LNHDA, SQIVND (reference sequence). The CDR3 contains 19 residues. V shed 6 bases and J shed 2 bases, with 23 bases lying between them. The CDR3: CASRPARGGLYAGANVLTF. CDR3 in DNA: TGTGCCAGTAGGCCTGCCCGAGGGGGATTGTACGCTGGGGCCAACGTCCTGACTTTC. The entire variable domain, with the rest obtained from reference TRBV19 and TRBJ2-6, is as follows: DGGITQSPKYLFRKEGQNVTLSCEQNLNHDAMYWYRQDPGQGLRLIYYSQIVNDFQKGDIAEGYSVSREKKESFPLTVTSAQKNPTAFYLCASRPARGGLYAGANVLTFGAGSRLTVL.

V and J are TRBV28 and TRBJ1-1, with a possible D match to TRBD1 (5 bases). This CDR3 comprises 14 residues. With 8 bases removed from V and 4 bases from J, the gap between germline ends came to 17 bases. The germline CDR1 and CDR2 sequences are MDHEN and SYDVKM. For the CDR3, the DNA is TGTGCCAGCCGGTGGCGGGGAGGGGCCACTGAAGCTTTCTTT. It codes for CASRWRGGATEAFF.

The gene calls are TRBV7-2 and TRBJ1-3, with a tentative D call TRBD1 (6 bases). This CDR3 is 16 amino acids long. CDR1 and CDR2 from the germline V gene are SGHTA and FQGNSA. V lost 8 bases and J 0 bases, leaving 17 bases between the germline ends. The CDR3 coding sequence is TGTGCCAGCTCGCGGAATTGGGGGCTCTCTGGAAACACCATATATTTT. It encodes CASSRNWGLSGNTIYF.

The CDR3 here is CASKLGNEKLFF. CDR3 coding DNA: TGTGCCAGTAAGCTTGGTAATGAAAAACTGTTTTTT. This chain uses TRBV28 with TRBJ1-4, with D unresolved. This CDR3 comprises 12 residues. Germline V gives CDR1 MDHEN, CDR2 SYDVKM. The V and J ends lost 9 bases and 4 bases respectively, with 9 bases between them.

The chain links TRBV2 to TRBJ1-5; 9 nucleotides match TRBD1. Germline assignment: CDR1 SNHLY and CDR2 FYNNEI. The CDR3 sequence is 15 residues long. After removal of 7 bases from V and 7 bases from J, the junction contained 11 bases not matched to a gene. In DNA form, the CDR3 reads TGTGCCAGCACTCCGGGACAGGGCTTTGACCAGCCCCAGCATTTT. Translation gives CASTPGQGFDQPQHF.

The genes are TRBV19 and TRBJ2-1; D possibly corresponds to TRBD2 (5 bases). Germline-derived CDR1 and CDR2 are LNHDA and SQIVND (reference sequence). The germline V and J ends were trimmed by 5 bases and 5 bases, with 13 bases remaining between them. The CDR3 totals 14 residues. The CDR3 loop reads CASSLAGLNNEQFF. CDR3 coding DNA: TGTGCCAGTAGTCTAGCAGGCCTTAACAATGAGCAGTTCTTC.

This clone has only a few counts. The chain couples TRBV9 to TRBJ2-1; 7 bases match TRBD2. The CDR3 length is 16 residues. J was trimmed by 6 bases and V by 4 bases; bases with no gene match: 13. In germline, CDR1 is SGDLS, CDR2 YYNGEE. CDR3 in DNA: TGTGCCAGCAGCCCTGGGGGGAGGGACGGGGGCAATGAGCAGTTCTTC. Translated, it gives CASSPGGRDGGNEQFF. Combining the CDR3 with reference TRBV9 and TRBJ2-1 gives the whole variable domain DSGVTQTPKHLITATGQRVTLRCSPRSGDLSVYWYQQSLDQGLQFLIQYYNGEERAKGNILERFSAQQFPDLHSELNLSSLELGDSALYFCASSPGGRDGGNEQFFGPGTRLTVL.

V usage is TRBV5-1 and J usage is TRBJ2-3; 7 bases are a match to TRBD1. Trimming removed 0 bases from V and 4 bases from J; junction bases left unmatched: 8. The CDR3 runs 16 residues. Germline values: CDR1 SGHRS, CDR2 YFSETQ. CDR3 coding DNA: TGCGCCAGCAGCTTGGGAGTAGGGGGCGCGGCAGATACGCAGTATTTT. Translated, it gives CASSLGVGGAADTQYF. The full variable domain, completed using reference TRBV5-1 and TRBJ2-3, is KAGVTQTPRYLIKTRGQQVTLSCSPISGHRSVSWYQQTPGQGLQFLFEYFSETQRNKGNFPGRFSGRQFSNSRSEMNVSTLELGDSALYLCASSLGVGGAADTQYFGPGTRLTVL.

The chain recombines TRBV11-2 with TRBJ2-1; 13 positions agree with TRBD2. Trimming removed 5 bases from V and 6 bases from J; junction bases left unmatched: 10. CDR3 length: 17 amino acids. Germline V lookup: CDR1 SGHAT, CDR2 FQNNGV. The DNA of the CDR3 is TGTGCCAGCAGCGAAATGACGGGACTAGCGGGGTCCAATGAGCAGTTCTTC. Its protein product is CASSEMTGLAGSNEQFF.